The 28 T cell receptor beta chains below all came from one sample that was sequenced in a study of control samples from healthy donors and cancer patients. Produced via immunoSEQ multiplex PCR; TCRdb's table is partial and in-frame only. The table lists about 44,000 clones, 80% to 90% of them singletons. Material for sequencing was PBMCs. These TCRs come from a woman in her fifties or sixties with lung cancer.

The rearrangement links TRBV7-3 to TRBJ1-6; D gene ambiguous. Trimming took off 2 bases at V and 1 base at J, with 9 bases between the two ends. Looked up from germline, CDR1 is SGHTA and CDR2 is FQGTGA. The CDR3 is 16 amino acids. In DNA, the CDR3 is TGTGCCAGCAGCTTAGAGGAGGCTTCCTATAATTCACCCCTCCACTTT. It specifies CASSLEEASYNSPLHF.

The chain couples TRBV29-1 to TRBJ1-2; no clear D. Germline V gene data show CDR1 as SQVTM and CDR2 as ANQGSEA. V was cut by 0 bases and J by 6 bases, with 8 bases left in between. This CDR3 has 12 residues. The DNA for the CDR3 is TGCAGCGTTGAAGATTTTGGGGATGGCTACACCTTC. As protein: CSVEDFGDGYTF.

V usage is TRBV28 and J usage is TRBJ1-2; perhaps TRBD1 as D (5 bases). Germline values: CDR1 MDHEN, CDR2 SYDVKM. The CDR3 consists of 17 residues. With 3 bases removed from V and 3 bases from J, the gap between germline ends came to 20 bases. The CDR3 spells CASSLPLGGGMDYGYTF. The CDR3 region has the DNA TGTGCCAGCAGTTTGCCCCTGGGGGGGGGAATGGACTATGGCTACACCTTC.

The genes are TRBV19 and TRBJ2-4, with D perhaps given as TRBD1 or TRBD2 (6 bases each). The CDR3 spans 15 residues. Trimming removed 3 bases at V and 5 bases at J, with 14 bases between. CDR1 is LNHDA, CDR2 SQIVND, per germline (reference sequence). DNA of the CDR3: TGTGCCAGTAGTATGAGGGGGAGGACGGAAAACATTCAGTACTTC. This codes for CASSMRGRTENIQYF. Based on the CDR3 plus reference TRBV19 and TRBJ2-4, the full variable domain is DGGITQSPKYLFRKEGQNVTLSCEQNLNHDAMYWYRQDPGQGLRLIYYSQIVNDFQKGDIAEGYSVSREKKESFPLTVTSAQKNPTAFYLCASSMRGRTENIQYFGAGTRLSVL.

This chain connects TRBV2 to TRBJ2-5; D is perhaps TRBD1 or TRBD2 (5 bases each). The CDR3 is 16 residues long. V lost 6 bases and J 0 bases, leaving 17 bases between the germline ends. Per the germline V gene, CDR1 is SNHLY and CDR2 is FYNNEI. CDR3: CASSLNVGGNQETQYF. CDR3 nucleotides: TGTGCCAGCAGCCTTAACGTTGGGGGAAACCAAGAGACCCAGTACTTC.

The V gene is TRBV2, the J gene TRBJ1-1; D might be TRBD1 (5 bases). The germline V gene has CDR1 SNHLY and CDR2 FYNNEI. The CDR3 has 15 amino acids. The V end lost 7 bases, the J end lost 1 base, and 16 bases lay between the germline ends. The CDR3 region is CASTPSRGENTEAFF. CDR3 sequence (DNA): TGTGCCAGCACCCCGTCTCGGGGCGAGAACACTGAAGCTTTCTTT.

V and J are TRBV30 and TRBJ1-1; D unclear. The CDR3 has 12 residues. Germline V gene lookup returns CDR1 GTSNPN and CDR2 SVGIG (reference sequence). V was clipped by 0 bases and J by 6 bases, with 8 bases between them. In DNA, the CDR3 is TGTGCCTGGAGTGTCCTGGGTCCTGAAGCTTTCTTT. This sequence encodes CAWSVLGPEAFF.

This chain joins TRBV18 and TRBJ2-5; D not certain. The CDR3 totals 13 residues. Germline V CDR1 and CDR2: KGHSH, LQKENI. The V end was cut by 4 bases, the J end by 6 bases, with 12 bases between. The CDR3 DNA reads as TGTGCCAGCTCACTGGACCCCCTACAGACCCAGTACTTC. This encodes CASSLDPLQTQYF.

This chain's CDR3 is CASSLDGGRFVYEKLFF. In nucleotides, the CDR3 is TGTGCCAGCAGCCTAGACGGAGGGAGGTTTGTGTACGAAAAACTGTTTTTT. The rearrangement joins TRBV28 to TRBJ1-4; D unresolved. V was trimmed by 6 bases and J by 8 bases, leaving 25 bases between them. The CDR3 runs to 17 residues. The germline V gene has CDR1 MDHEN and CDR2 SYDVKM.

This clone is a singleton in its sample. J is TRBJ2-3 and V is TRBV7-2; tentative D call: TRBD2 (5 bases). CDR3 length: 15 amino acids. Germline V gene data show CDR1 as SGHTA and CDR2 as FQGNSA. With 3 bases removed from V and 2 bases from J, the gap between germline ends came to 12 bases. Written as DNA, the CDR3 is TGTGCCAGCAGCTTGATTTCGAGGGCCACAGATACGCAGTATTTT. It codes for CASSLISRATDTQYF.

The rearrangement uses TRBV7-2 and TRBJ2-5; a weak D match, TRBD2 (7 bases). The germline V gene encodes CDR1 SGHTA and CDR2 FQGNSA. The CDR3 consists of 14 residues. V lost 4 bases to trimming and J lost 2 bases, with 11 bases between them. The CDR3 is CASSSAGAQETQYF. As DNA, the CDR3 is TGTGCCAGCAGCTCGGCGGGGGCGCAAGAGACCCAGTACTTC.

The chain combines TRBV27 with TRBJ2-1; D is perhaps TRBD1 (6 bases). In germline, CDR1 is MNHEY, CDR2 SMNVEV (reference sequence). Trimming shortened V by 6 bases and J by 4 bases, and 16 bases separated the two germline ends. This CDR3 is 15 amino acids long. This CDR3 is CASRPLGDIYNEQFF. CDR3 bases: TGTGCCAGCAGACCGTTGGGGGACATTTACAATGAGCAGTTCTTC.

This clone appeared once. V usage is TRBV5-6 and J usage is TRBJ2-5; TRBD1 aligns across 7 bases. The germline gives CDR1 SGHDT, CDR2 YYEEEE. The junction had 7 bases not matched to a gene; V was cut back by 0 bases and J by 5 bases. This CDR3 spans 15 amino acids. The CDR3 nucleotides are TGTGCCAGCAGCTTGGAGACAGGGTATTTCGAGACCCAGTACTTC. Translated: CASSLETGYFETQYF.

V gene TRBV7-9 combines with J gene TRBJ2-3; no definite D call. The CDR3 spans 15 residues. Germline-derived CDR1 and CDR2 are SEHNR and FQNEAQ (reference sequence). V shed 7 bases and J shed 7 bases, with 21 bases lying between them. The CDR3 reads CASILTRLIPNTQYF. The CDR3 coding sequence is TGTGCCAGCATCCTTACCAGGTTGATTCCAAATACGCAGTATTTT.

This clone was counted a few times. The chain uses TRBV3-1 (or the pseudogene TRBV3-2) and TRBJ2-1, with 11 bases fitting TRBD2. Germline-derived CDR1 and CDR2 are LGHDT and YNNKEL (reference sequence). CDR3 length: 16 amino acids. V trimming: 0 bases; J trimming: 12 bases; junction bases outside the gene matches: 10. CDR3 in DNA: TGTGCCAGCAGCCAAGATTTGGCTAGCGGGAGGTCGGGGCAGTTCTTC. Residues: CASSQDLASGRSGQFF.

The V and J genes are TRBV7-6 and TRBJ2-5; D remains unclear. The germline V gene has CDR1 SGHVS and CDR2 FNYEAQ. The CDR3 is 13 amino acids. The ends were cut back, 6 bases at V and 5 bases at J, with 13 bases in the middle. DNA of the CDR3: TGTGCCAGCAGTAAAGCTGAGGAGGAGACCCAGTACTTC. Translation: CASSKAEEETQYF. Looking up the rest from reference TRBV7-6 and TRBJ2-5 gives the full variable domain: GAGVSQSPRYKVTKRGQDVALRCDPISGHVSLYWYRQALGQGPEFLTYFNYEAQQDKSGLPNDRFSAERPEGSISTLTIQRTEQRDSAMYRCASSKAEEETQYFGPGTRLLVL.

This clone was seen only a few times. The chain carries TRBV7-2 and TRBJ1-5; perhaps TRBD1 as D (6 bases). Trimming stripped 2 bases from V and 5 bases from J, with 16 bases between. Per germline, CDR1 SGHTA and CDR2 FQGNSA. This CDR3 spans 16 amino acids. CDR3 loop: CASSLLSGGLDQPQHF. The CDR3 bases are TGTGCCAGCAGCTTACTGAGCGGGGGGCTGGATCAGCCCCAGCATTTT. The full variable domain, rest sourced from reference TRBV7-2 and TRBJ1-5, is GAGVSQSPSNKVTEKGKDVELRCDPISGHTALYWYRQSLGQGLEFLIYFQGNSAPDKSGLPSDRFSAERTGGSVSTLTIQRTQQEDSAVYLCASSLLSGGLDQPQHFGDGTRLSIL.

The rearrangement joins TRBV6-5 to TRBJ1-5; maybe TRBD1 (5 bases). Germline-derived CDR1 and CDR2 are MNHEY and SVGAGI. This CDR3 has 12 amino acids. V was cut by 10 bases and J by 7 bases, with 14 bases left in between. The CDR3 region is CATTKGDQPQHF. In DNA, the CDR3 is TGTGCCACCACCAAAGGGGACCAGCCCCAGCATTTT.

The chain links TRBV4-3 to TRBJ1-1; D gene uncertain. The CDR3 sequence is 16 residues long. V was clipped by 0 bases and J by 10 bases, with 21 bases between them. Germline CDR1 reads LGHNA; CDR2 reads YSLEER. The CDR3 is CASSQDSTDSQRPAFF. The CDR3, as DNA: TGCGCCAGCAGCCAAGATTCGACGGACTCCCAAAGGCCAGCTTTCTTT.

The chain links TRBV4-3 to TRBJ2-7, with D hard to call. With 0 bases removed from V and 1 base from J, the gap between germline ends came to 10 bases. The CDR3 has 15 residues. The V gene's germline CDR1 is LGHNA and CDR2 YSLEER. The CDR3, as DNA: TGCGCCAGCAGCCAAGAAGGGCTGGGATCCTACGAGCAGTACTTC. This gives the protein CASSQEGLGSYEQYF.

The V gene is TRBV13, the J gene TRBJ2-7; D is ambiguous. V lost 5 bases, J lost 6 bases, and 11 bases lay in between. The CDR3 totals 12 residues. The germline gives CDR1 PRHDT, CDR2 FYEKMQ (reference sequence). CDR3 loop: CASSLLGGEQYF. DNA of the CDR3: TGTGCCAGCAGCCTATTGGGCGGCGAGCAGTACTTC.

This clone has just a few counts. This sequence joins TRBV7-9 and TRBJ2-7; possibly TRBD2 for D (7 bases). Germline loops: CDR1 SEHNR, CDR2 FQNEAQ (reference sequence). The CDR3 is 15 residues long. The germline V and J ends were trimmed by 5 bases and 1 base, with 15 bases remaining between them. The CDR3 DNA is TGTGCCAGCAGCCCGGCGGGGGCTAGGTCCTACGAGCAGTACTTC. This gives the protein CASSPAGARSYEQYF. Variable domain in full (rest from reference TRBV7-9 and TRBJ2-7): DTGVSQNPRHKITKRGQNVTFRCDPISEHNRLYWYRQTLGQGPEFLTYFQNEAQLEKSRLLSDRFSAERPKGSFSTLEIQRTEQGDSAMYLCASSPAGARSYEQYFGPGTRLTVT.

V gene TRBV4-2 combines with J gene TRBJ1-4; D not resolved. The ends were cut back, 1 base at V and 0 bases at J, with 12 bases in the middle. CDR3 length: 17 residues. Per the germline V gene, CDR1 is LGHNA and CDR2 is YNFKEQ. The CDR3 reads CASSQVVGVATNEKLFF. The CDR3 DNA is TGTGCCAGCAGCCAAGTGGTTGGTGTTGCAACTAATGAAAAACTGTTTTTT.

This chain uses TRBV20-1 with TRBJ1-2; possible D gene TRBD1, 6 bases. This CDR3 has 14 amino acids. V was shortened by 3 bases and J by 8 bases, with 19 bases between the two germline ends. Per germline, CDR1 DFQATT and CDR2 SNEGSKA (reference sequence). The CDR3 DNA reads TGCAGTGCTAGTTCCCTAACAGGGTTTCGAGGCTACACCTTC. This codes for CSASSLTGFRGYTF.

This clone was counted once. V gene TRBV2 combines with J gene TRBJ1-3, with D maybe TRBD1 (5 bases). Germline-derived CDR1 and CDR2 are SNHLY and FYNNEI. This CDR3 contains 14 residues. Trimming stripped 6 bases from V and 0 bases from J, with 9 bases between. Here the CDR3 reads CASRMDTSGNTIYF. In DNA, the CDR3 is TGTGCCAGCAGGATGGACACCTCTGGAAACACCATATATTTT. Filled out from reference TRBV2 and TRBJ1-3, the complete variable domain reads EPEVTQTPSHQVTQMGQEVILRCVPISNHLYFYWYRQILGQKVEFLVSFYNNEISEKSEIFDDQFSVERPDGSNFTLKIRSTKLEDSAMYFCASRMDTSGNTIYFGEGSWLTVV.

V is TRBV3-1 (or the pseudogene TRBV3-2) and J is TRBJ2-2; 7 nucleotides agree with TRBD1. The CDR3 has 17 residues. Germline assignment: CDR1 LGHDT and CDR2 YNNKEL (reference sequence). V lost 1 base, J lost 5 bases, and 10 bases stayed unmatched. In nucleotides, the CDR3 is TGTGCCAGCAGCCAAGGGGGGCAGGGGGTGTGGACCGGGGAGCTGTTTTTT. This translates into CASSQGGQGVWTGELFF.

The J gene is TRBJ2-3, the V gene TRBV7-2, with D possibly matching TRBD1 (6 bases). The CDR3 is made up of 15 amino acids. Germline V lookup: CDR1 SGHTA, CDR2 FQGNSA. V was trimmed by 6 bases and J by 6 bases, leaving 19 bases between them. CDR3 DNA: TGTGCCAGCAGGCTCCGGGACAACCACAGGGATACGCAGTATTTT. The encoded protein is CASRLRDNHRDTQYF.

The CDR3 here is CASSYKGAGNQPQHF. In DNA form, the CDR3 reads TGTGCCAGCAGTTACAAAGGGGCGGGCAATCAGCCCCAGCATTTT. V is TRBV6-5 and J is TRBJ1-5, with TRBD1 as a possible D gene (5 bases). Germline V CDR1 and CDR2: MNHEY, SVGAGI. V shed 2 bases and J shed 2 bases, with 10 bases lying between them. The CDR3 is made up of 15 amino acids.